What follows are 10 T cell receptor beta chains derived from one specimen sequenced in a study of CD4 and CD8 cells across lung adenocarcinoma regions. Each CDR3 protein is one row after TCRdb ran MiXCR on the PCR reads. Of 8,500 to 10,000 distinct CDR3 sequences in the sample, roughly 46% are singletons; the top ten hold under 20%. Sequenced material: CD4+ T cells from the margin of a lung tumor. These receptors all stem from a male donor with lung adenocarcinoma. The CD4 and CD8 labels of this study may be unreliable.

The chain links TRBV7-2 to TRBJ2-3; either TRBD1 or TRBD2 may supply D (7 bases each). The CDR3 has 14 amino acids. Looked up from germline, CDR1 is SGHTA and CDR2 is FQGNSA. Trimming shortened V by 6 bases and J by 5 bases, and 15 bases separated the two germline ends. The CDR3 region has the DNA TGTGCCAGCAGACAACAGGGGAGGGGAGATACGCAGTATTTT. This translates into CASRQQGRGDTQYF.

In its sample, this clonotype ranks as medium-sized. This rearrangement joins TRBV6-2 or TRBV6-3 to TRBJ2-5, with D possibly called TRBD1 or TRBD2 (5 bases each). Trimming removed 5 bases at V and 6 bases at J, with 19 bases between. The CDR3 extends over 15 amino acids. Germline V gene data show CDR1 as MNHEY and CDR2 as SVGEGT. CDR3 nucleotide sequence: TGTGCCAGCAGTCCCCTCCGGGGTAACAGGAAGACCCAGTACTTC. Protein sequence: CASSPLRGNRKTQYF.

The V gene is TRBV7-2, the J gene TRBJ2-2, with 11 bases lining up with TRBD2. From germline, CDR1 is SGHTA and CDR2 FQGNSA. V gave up 4 bases and J gave up 5 bases; unmatched junction bases: 18. The CDR3 covers 20 residues. CDR3 bases: TGTGCCAGCAGCTCTAGGATAGTAGCGGGAGGGGCTTTAGGTACCGGGGAGCTGTTTTTT. It specifies CASSSRIVAGGALGTGELFF.

About this clonotype itself: A much larger clone differs by one base, so this may be a read error. The chain couples TRBV10-3 to TRBJ2-5; D is perhaps TRBD2 (6 bases). V was shortened by 2 bases and J by 11 bases, with 15 bases between the two germline ends. The CDR3 has 13 amino acids. Germline V gene lookup returns CDR1 ENHRY and CDR2 SYGVKD. The CDR3 coding sequence is TGTGCCATCAGTGAGCGAGCTAGCGATGAGCAGTACTTC. It codes for CAISERASDEQYF.

V gene TRBV6-1 combines with J gene TRBJ2-3, with 8 bases lining up with TRBD1. J lost 11 bases, V lost 2 bases, and 9 bases had no gene match. Germline V gene data show CDR1 as MNHNS and CDR2 as SASEGT. This CDR3 has 14 residues. CDR3 sequence: CASSERTGTDMQYF. CDR3 nucleotide sequence: TGTGCCAGCAGTGAAAGGACAGGGACAGACATGCAGTATTTT.

This clonotype was counted a few times. V and J are TRBV6-1 and TRBJ2-5; 9 nucleotides align to TRBD1. The CDR3 is made up of 15 amino acids. Germline lookup yields CDR1 MNHNS and CDR2 SASEGT. The V and J ends lost 6 bases and 5 bases, in that order; junction bases with no gene match: 10. The CDR3 loop reads CASSRSTGGRETQYF. CDR3 in DNA: TGTGCCAGCAGCCGTTCCACAGGGGGCAGGGAGACCCAGTACTTC.

Turning to this clonotype: The conserved phenylalanine or tryptophan is not found at the CDR3 terminus, so this likely reflects a read error. The DNA is omitted, as the CDR3 cannot be located on it reliably, and the CDR3 follows TCRdb's listing. This chain connects TRBV1 to TRBJ2-1; the tabulated D call, TRBD2, remains unverified against the DNA. TRBV1 is a recognized pseudogene. The CDR3 is made up of 8 amino acids, end residues included. The CDR3 region is CTRGLFFS.

This clonotype appeared a few times. The rearrangement links TRBV20-1 to TRBJ2-1, with 9 positions matching TRBD2. The germline V gene has CDR1 DFQATT and CDR2 SNEGSKA (reference sequence). The CDR3 length is 19 residues. V lost 3 bases, J lost 2 bases, and 17 bases stayed unmatched. CDR3 residues: CSASRGGASGGTTYNEQFF. DNA of the CDR3: TGCAGTGCTAGTAGAGGGGGCGCAAGCGGGGGGACCACCTACAATGAGCAGTTCTTC.

This clonotype occurred a few times. The genes are TRBV9 and TRBJ2-5, with D unclear. The CDR3 length is 14 residues. V was trimmed by 4 bases and J by 5 bases, leaving 15 bases between them. CDR1 is SGDLS and CDR2 is YYNGEE in the germline V gene. Here the CDR3 DNA reads TGTGCCAGCAGCCCTGGTTACGGGTGGGAGACCCAGTACTTC. Amino acid sequence: CASSPGYGWETQYF.

This chain connects TRBV6-1 to TRBJ2-1; 9 bases are a match to TRBD2. Germline CDR1 MNHNS, CDR2 SASEGT. The ends lost 4 bases at V and 12 bases at J; junction bases unmatched: 13. This CDR3 contains 15 residues. The DNA of the CDR3 is TGTGCCAGCAGTGCCAAATTAGCGGGAGTAAACGGGCAGTTCTTC. Its protein is CASSAKLAGVNGQFF.